The 19 T cell receptor beta chains given below trace back to one sample, sequenced in a study of T cells after yellow fever vaccination. From the 5' RACE reads, TCRdb called clonotypes with MiXCR, one entry per CDR3 protein. This sample has over 250,000 distinct CDR3 sequences, with over 4% found just once. Material: PBMCs, obtained 5 days after the yellow fever booster vaccination. The receptors originated from a man aged 18 to 30 who received the YFV17D yellow fever vaccine.

This clonotype was found many times. The chain links TRBV20-1 to TRBJ2-3; D may be TRBD2 (6 bases). V was cut by 0 bases and J by 8 bases, with 21 bases left in between. The CDR3 is made up of 16 amino acids. CDR1 is DFQATT and CDR2 is SNEGSKA in the germline V gene (reference sequence). For the CDR3, the DNA is TGCAGTGCTAGAGATCCGGAAAGGGGACTCCCCATTACGCAGTATTTT. Translation gives CSARDPERGLPITQYF.

The table lists this clonotype with many counts. The J gene is TRBJ2-1, the V gene TRBV12-3 or TRBV12-4, with D perhaps TRBD1 (6 bases). V lost 7 bases and J lost 5, with 15 bases in between. The CDR3 sequence is 14 residues long. The CDR3 spells CASTLQGFNNEQFF. The CDR3 region has the DNA TGTGCCAGCACCCTACAGGGATTCAACAATGAGCAGTTCTTC.

The chain joins TRBV10-3 to TRBJ1-1; 7 bases match TRBD1. V was clipped by 0 bases and J by 7 bases; unmatched bases: 5. This CDR3 is 14 amino acids long. Germline lookup yields CDR1 ENHRY and CDR2 SYGVKD. CDR3 nucleotides: TGTGCCATCAGTGAGTCACGGACAGGTGATGAAGCTTTCTTT. Translating it yields CAISESRTGDEAFF.

J is TRBJ2-7 and V is TRBV6-5, with 9 bases aligning to TRBD1. Germline trimming cut 2 bases from V and 2 bases from J; bases unmatched to any gene: 7. The CDR3 length is 16 residues. Per the germline V gene, CDR1 is MNHEY and CDR2 is SVGAGI. The DNA for the CDR3 is TGTGCCAGCAGTTACGCCATCACAGGGGGCCCCTACGAGCAGTACTTC. Its protein product is CASSYAITGGPYEQYF.

The table lists this clonotype with a few counts. V is TRBV10-3 and J is TRBJ2-7; 10 bases align to TRBD1. The CDR3 totals 14 residues. The V gene's germline CDR1 is ENHRY and CDR2 SYGVKD. V lost 6 bases, J lost 0 bases, and 2 bases stayed unmatched. CDR3 sequence (DNA): TGTGCCATCAGCGGGACAGGGGTCTCCTACGAGCAGTACGTC. Its translation is CAISGTGVSYEQYV.

The chain uses TRBV29-1 and TRBJ1-2; 7 nucleotides align to TRBD1. The CDR3 has 13 residues. V was pared by 7 bases and J by 0 bases, with 5 bases of the junction left unmatched. Germline assignment: CDR1 SQVTM and CDR2 ANQGSEA. CDR3 coding DNA: TGCAGCGGAGGGGGCGGAACTAACTATGGCTACACCTTC. Translation gives CSGGGGTNYGYTF.

The chain carries TRBV11-2 and TRBJ1-4; D remains ambiguous. The CDR3 is made up of 14 amino acids. V dropped 4 bases and J dropped 5 bases, with 11 bases sitting between them. The germline CDR1 and CDR2 sequences are SGHAT and FQNNGV. The chain's CDR3 is CASSSPSRNEKLFF. The CDR3, as DNA: TGTGCCAGCAGCTCCCCGTCTAGAAATGAAAAACTGTTTTTT.

This clonotype was picked up a small number of times. V is TRBV20-1 and J is TRBJ2-5; no clear D. Germline CDR1 DFQATT, CDR2 SNEGSKA (reference sequence). The CDR3 runs to 13 residues. Trimming removed 3 bases from V and 4 bases from J, with 12 bases in between. The CDR3 loop is CSASEVHGETQYF. CDR3 DNA: TGCAGTGCTAGTGAGGTCCATGGAGAGACCCAGTACTTC.

In its sample, this clonotype was seen many times. The genes are TRBV5-4 and TRBJ1-1, with D uncertain. The V gene lost 5 bases and the J gene lost 3 bases, with 14 bases spanning the gap. Germline lookup yields CDR1 SGHNT and CDR2 YYREEE (reference sequence). The CDR3 is 14 residues long. The CDR3 here is CASSQTGEDTEAFF. The CDR3 DNA sequence: TGTGCCAGCAGTCAGACCGGGGAGGACACTGAAGCTTTCTTT.

With regard to this clonotype: A single base separates this from a much larger clone, so it may be a read error. J is TRBJ1-4 and V is TRBV10-1, with D hard to call. The CDR3 has 14 amino acids. Looked up from germline, CDR1 is WNHNN and CDR2 is SYGVQD (reference sequence). The DNA of the CDR3 is TGCGCCAGCAGTGAGTCCGCGAGTAATGAAAAACTGATTTTT. Translated, it gives CASSESASNEKLIF.

This clonotype turned up a few times. This sequence joins TRBV10-3 and TRBJ1-2, with D maybe TRBD1 (5 bases). With 2 bases removed from V and 3 bases from J, the gap between germline ends came to 7 bases. The germline gives CDR1 ENHRY, CDR2 SYGVKD. The CDR3 contains 13 residues. DNA for the CDR3: TGTGCCATCAGTGAGGGCAGGGACTATGGCTACACCTTC. It specifies CAISEGRDYGYTF.

The chain links TRBV6-5 to TRBJ1-2; TRBD1 matches at 7 bases. The germline gives CDR1 MNHEY, CDR2 SVGAGI. This CDR3 region has 13 residues. V shed 6 bases and J 4 bases; nucleotides not matched to a gene: 5. For the CDR3, the DNA is TGTGCCAGCAGCCGTCCAGGGGGCTATGGCTACACCTTC. Amino acids: CASSRPGGYGYTF.

This clonotype was found many times. The chain couples TRBV7-7 to TRBJ2-3, with D hard to call. The CDR3 runs to 13 residues. V lost 5 bases and J 14 bases, leaving 20 bases between the germline ends. In germline, CDR1 is SSHAT, CDR2 FNYEAQ (reference sequence). The CDR3 sequence: CASSPRNNAPRYF. As DNA, the CDR3 is TGTGCCAGCAGCCCCCGAAATAATGCCCCTCGGTATTTT.

There are many counts of this clonotype. For the CDR3, the DNA is TGTGCCACCAGTGATCCCGACAGGAGCACAGATACGCAGTATTTT. Its translation: CATSDPDRSTDTQYF. V and J are TRBV24-1 and TRBJ2-3; D is possibly TRBD1 (6 bases). This CDR3 is 15 amino acids long. V gave up 3 bases and J gave up 0 bases, with 9 bases separating them. Germline V CDR1 and CDR2: KGHDR, SFDVKD.

The chain recombines TRBV5-1 with TRBJ1-1; D uncertain. The CDR3 spans 14 residues. The V gene lost 3 bases and the J gene lost 0 bases, with 9 bases spanning the gap. Looked up from germline, CDR1 is SGHRS and CDR2 is YFSETQ. The chain's CDR3 is CASSWRGMNTEAFF. The CDR3 DNA reads TGCGCCAGCAGCTGGCGCGGGATGAACACTGAAGCTTTCTTT.

The genes are TRBV2 and TRBJ2-3; D may be TRBD1 or TRBD2 (5 bases each). This CDR3 has 11 residues. From germline, CDR1 is SNHLY and CDR2 FYNNEI. The V gene lost 8 bases and the J gene lost 6 bases, with 9 bases spanning the gap. CDR3 protein: CASEGMDTQYF. The CDR3 DNA sequence: TGTGCCAGCGAGGGGATGGATACGCAGTATTTT.

This clonotype was observed a handful of times. The genes are TRBV2 and TRBJ1-1, with D maybe TRBD1 (5 bases). V shed 11 bases and J shed 0 bases, with 16 bases lying between them. The CDR3 sequence is 14 residues long. Germline-derived CDR1 and CDR2 are SNHLY and FYNNEI. CDR3 protein: CALGQGPMNTEAFF. The CDR3 nucleotides are TGTGCCCTCGGGCAGGGCCCGATGAACACTGAAGCTTTCTTT.

This clonotype was counted only a few times. V and J are TRBV5-1 and TRBJ1-4; 7 nucleotides align to TRBD1. CDR1 and CDR2 (germline): SGHRS, YFSETQ. The length of the CDR3 is 14 residues. V was clipped by 0 bases and J by 8 bases; unmatched bases: 4. The CDR3, as DNA: TGCGCCAGCAGCTTGGGGGCAGGGGGAGAAAAACTGTTTTTT. It specifies CASSLGAGGEKLFF.

This clonotype was seen a handful of times. CDR3 sequence reads: CASSYHPNGDTIYF. The CDR3 DNA sequence: TGTGCCAGCAGTTATCATCCGAATGGGGACACCATATATTTT. The chain links TRBV6-2 or TRBV6-3 to TRBJ1-3; D not certain. Per the germline V gene, CDR1 is MNHEY and CDR2 is SVGEGT. The V and J ends lost 3 bases and 8 bases respectively, with 14 bases between them. The CDR3 length is 14 residues.